The next 25 T cell receptor beta chains were all read from a single sample in a study of naive and memory T cell subsets. TCR cDNA received a 3' ligated oligonucleotide that carried a UMI. The SP2 primer and nested alpha and beta constant region primers amplified ligated cDNA in four rounds. One entry per CDR3 protein results from TCRdb running MiXCR on the 5' RACE reads. The sample yields 30,000 to 40,000 distinct CDR3 sequences, over 15% seen once. These receptors came from a female donor in good health.

This clonotype was found a few times. The rearrangement joins TRBV25-1 to TRBJ1-6; D call uncertain. The germline V and J ends were trimmed by 10 bases and 7 bases, with 14 bases remaining between them. The CDR3 runs 13 residues. Germline V gene sequence: CDR1 MGHDK, CDR2 SYGVNS. CDR3 DNA: TGTGCCACCACCGGGGTTGGAAATTCACCCCTCCACTTT. This gives the protein CATTGVGNSPLHF. The full variable domain, completed using reference TRBV25-1 and TRBJ1-6, is EADIYQTPRYLVIGTGKKITLECSQTMGHDKMYWYQQDPGMELHLIHYSYGVNSTEKGDLSSESTVSRIRTEHFPLTLESARPSHTSQYLCATTGVGNSPLHFGNGTRLTVT.

This clonotype was counted ten times or more. The chain combines TRBV27 with TRBJ1-1; perhaps TRBD1 as D (5 bases). V lost 7 bases to trimming and J lost 4 bases, with 10 bases between them. The CDR3 has 12 amino acids. Germline CDR1 and CDR2: MNHEY and SMNVEV (reference sequence). CDR3 nucleotide sequence: TGTGCCAGCACCCCTCAGGGCACTGAAGCTTTCTTT. Encoded protein: CASTPQGTEAFF.

This clonotype was seen more than once but under ten times. This rearrangement joins TRBV7-9 to TRBJ2-3; D uncertain. The CDR3 runs to 11 residues. Trimming removed 5 bases from V and 10 bases from J, with 10 bases in between. CDR1 and CDR2 (germline): SEHNR, FQNEAQ (reference sequence). The CDR3 loop is CASSPPTPQYF. In nucleotides, the CDR3 is TGTGCCAGCAGCCCACCAACACCGCAGTATTTT.

This clonotype was seen only a few times. This CDR3 is CASSFYPRDMNEKLFF. CDR3 DNA sequence: TGTGCCAGCAGTTTCTACCCCAGGGACATGAATGAAAAACTGTTTTTT. The chain combines TRBV27 with TRBJ1-4; TRBD1 might be the D (6 bases). With 3 bases removed from V and 5 bases from J, the gap between germline ends came to 16 bases. CDR3 size: 16 residues. Germline-derived CDR1 and CDR2 are MNHEY and SMNVEV (reference sequence).

About this clonotype: Possible read error: a much larger clone is one base away. V gene TRBV7-2 combines with J gene TRBJ2-1; D is possibly TRBD2 (7 bases). The CDR3 is made up of 21 amino acids. Per the germline V gene, CDR1 is SGHTA and CDR2 is FQGNSA. CDR3 coding DNA: TGTGCCAGCAGCTCGCCAAAACGGGGGGCAAACGCACCCTCTTCCTACAATAAGCAGTTCTTC. Amino acid sequence: CASSSPKRGANAPSSYNKQFF.

Worth noting for this clonotype: One end of the junction fails to match germline, which may point to a read error. The rearrangement uses TRBV7-2 and TRBJ2-4; D not resolved. The germline V gene encodes CDR1 SGHTA and CDR2 FQGNSA. CDR3 length: 14 residues. The CDR3 DNA is TGTGCCAGCAGCCCGTCTAGAGTTGAAAACATGCAGTACTTC. Translation: CASSPSRVENMQYF.

This sequence joins TRBV12-3 or TRBV12-4 and TRBJ2-5; D perhaps matches TRBD2 (7 bases). This CDR3 has 18 residues. Trimming took 6 bases from V and 4 from J, leaving 27 bases between them. DNA for the CDR3: TGTGCCAGCAGCCTGAGTCCAAGGGGAGGGGGGGGCGGAGAGACCCAGTACTTC. This encodes CASSLSPRGGGGGETQYF.

Within the sample, this clonotype is medium-sized (0.01 to 0.1%). This chain joins TRBV29-1 and TRBJ1-5; tentative D call: TRBD1 (5 bases). There are 12 residues in the CDR3. Trimming took 4 bases from V and 13 from J, leaving 17 bases between them. Germline assignment: CDR1 SQVTM and CDR2 ANQGSEA. Here the CDR3 DNA reads TGCAGCGTTGTCGGAGGTAGCAGGGAGCAGCATTTT. Translating it yields CSVVGGSREQHF.

The rearrangement joins TRBV5-1 to TRBJ1-5; D is unresolved. This CDR3 spans 15 amino acids. Germline CDR1 is SGHRS and CDR2 is YFSETQ. Trimming stripped 0 bases from V and 0 bases from J, with 7 bases between. For the CDR3, the DNA is TGCGCCAGCAGCTTGGGGGGAGATAGCAATCAGCCCCAGCATTTT. Translating gives CASSLGGDSNQPQHF.

This clonotype was observed a few times. The chain couples TRBV20-1 to TRBJ1-2; D not resolved. The CDR3 consists of 10 residues. V lost 5 bases to trimming and J lost 6 bases, with 7 bases between them. The germline CDR1 and CDR2 sequences are DFQATT and SNEGSKA (reference sequence). The CDR3 here is CSAVGDGYTF. The CDR3 nucleotides are TGCAGTGCTGTGGGAGATGGCTACACCTTC.

This clonotype was detected only a few times. This rearrangement joins TRBV9 to TRBJ1-1; D ambiguous. CDR1 SGDLS and CDR2 YYNGEE come from the germline V gene. Trimming stripped 7 bases from V and 0 bases from J, with 7 bases between. CDR3 size: 12 residues. The CDR3 coding sequence is TGTGCCAGCGGCAGTCTGAACACTGAAGCTTTCTTT. Its translation: CASGSLNTEAFF.

This clonotype came up many times. V gene TRBV12-3 or TRBV12-4 combines with J gene TRBJ1-1; 8 bases are shared with TRBD1. Trimming took 3 bases from V and 5 from J; bases not matched to a gene: 8. This CDR3 comprises 15 residues. This CDR3 is CASSFDRGARTEAFF. CDR3 in DNA: TGTGCCAGCAGTTTCGACAGGGGCGCGAGGACTGAAGCTTTCTTT.

This clonotype was counted a few times. The V gene is TRBV6-5, the J gene TRBJ2-1; D call uncertain. The CDR3 is made up of 16 amino acids. Trimming removed 0 bases at V and 1 base at J, with 10 bases between. Germline assignment: CDR1 MNHEY and CDR2 SVGAGI. This CDR3 reads CASSYSTALSYNEQFF. The DNA for the CDR3 is TGTGCCAGCAGTTACTCAACAGCCTTATCCTACAATGAGCAGTTCTTC.

This clonotype was counted only a few times. The chain employs TRBV24-1 and TRBJ2-2, with D unclear. This CDR3 has 14 amino acids. Germline CDR1 is KGHDR and CDR2 is SFDVKD. The V and J ends lost 5 bases and 2 bases respectively, with 8 bases between them. The CDR3 is CATSGPVNTGELFF. The CDR3, as DNA: TGTGCCACCAGTGGTCCGGTTAACACCGGGGAGCTGTTTTTT.

Many counts were recorded for this clonotype. The chain employs TRBV12-3 or TRBV12-4 and TRBJ1-5; no firm D call. V was clipped by 3 bases and J by 9 bases, with 12 bases between them. The CDR3 covers 13 residues. CDR3 coding DNA: TGTGCCAGCAGTTTTTCGGCCGAAGGGCCCCAGCATTTT. This gives the protein CASSFSAEGPQHF.

This clonotype showed up many times. The chain uses TRBV6-4 and TRBJ2-3; 8 nucleotides line up with TRBD1. J was trimmed by 3 bases and V by 4 bases; bases with no gene match: 6. The CDR3 loop spans 15 amino acids. Germline CDR1 is MRHNA and CDR2 is SNTAGT. As DNA, the CDR3 is TGTGCCAGCAGTGGAGGACAGGGAGAGACAGATACGCAGTATTTT. As protein: CASSGGQGETDTQYF.

A few counts support this clonotype. One base away lies a much larger clone, so this may be a sequencing read error. The chain carries TRBV20-1 and TRBJ1-2; 9 positions match TRBD1. This CDR3 is 17 amino acids long. Per the germline V gene, CDR1 is DFQATT and CDR2 is SNEGSKA (reference sequence). The CDR3 DNA reads as TGCAGTGCTAGAGATCTACTAACCGGGACAGGGTTATATGGCGACACCTTC. Translation gives CSARDLLTGTGLYGDTF.

This clonotype was picked up a small number of times. The chain uses TRBV12-3 or TRBV12-4 and TRBJ2-1, with D uncertain. The CDR3 extends over 14 amino acids. The V gene lost 1 base and the J gene lost 3 bases, with 7 bases spanning the gap. The CDR3 protein is CASSLGRFYNEQFF. The CDR3 region has the DNA TGTGCCAGCAGTTTAGGCCGATTCTACAATGAGCAGTTCTTC.

CDR3 protein: CASSLAGTRDTQYF. CDR3 nucleotides: TGTGCCAGCAGCTTAGCGGGGACCCGGGATACGCAGTATTTT. V usage is TRBV7-3 and J usage is TRBJ2-3; TRBD2 is a possible D gene (6 bases). The CDR3 runs to 14 residues. Trimming took off 2 bases at V and 6 bases at J, with 12 bases between the two ends. Germline assignment: CDR1 SGHTA and CDR2 FQGTGA.

The rearrangement links TRBV9 to TRBJ1-1; D is unresolved. This CDR3 has 14 residues. Germline-derived CDR1 and CDR2 are SGDLS and YYNGEE. V gave up 3 bases and J gave up 1 base, with 10 bases separating them. CDR3 region: CASSGDIPNTEAFF. In nucleotides, the CDR3 is TGTGCCAGCAGCGGAGACATACCGAACACTGAAGCTTTCTTT. The entire variable domain, with the rest obtained from reference TRBV9 and TRBJ1-1, is as follows: DSGVTQTPKHLITATGQRVTLRCSPRSGDLSVYWYQQSLDQGLQFLIQYYNGEERAKGNILERFSAQQFPDLHSELNLSSLELGDSALYFCASSGDIPNTEAFFGQGTRLTVV.

Ten or more counts support this clonotype. The chain couples TRBV7-2 to TRBJ2-5, with TRBD1 as a possible D gene (5 bases). The ends were cut back, 5 bases at V and 5 bases at J, with 18 bases in the middle. This CDR3 has 15 amino acids. CDR1 SGHTA and CDR2 FQGNSA come from the germline V gene. CDR3 nucleotide sequence: TGTGCCAGCAGCCCGCTTACTCACCCAGGGGAGACCCAGTACTTC. Its translation is CASSPLTHPGETQYF.

This clonotype was seen repeatedly, ten times or more. V and J are TRBV6-1 and TRBJ1-1; TRBD1 matches 8 bases. This CDR3 is 16 amino acids long. Germline V gene lookup returns CDR1 MNHNS and CDR2 SASEGT. The junction had 8 bases not matched to a gene; V was cut back by 0 bases and J by 5 bases. Written as DNA, the CDR3 is TGTGCCAGCAGTGAAGCCGACAGGGGCCCAGGGACTGAAGCTTTCTTT. Its protein is CASSEADRGPGTEAFF.

The chain recombines TRBV7-8 with TRBJ2-6, with a tentative D call TRBD1 (6 bases). The CDR3 sequence is 15 residues long. Germline loops: CDR1 SGHVS, CDR2 FQNEAQ. V dropped 4 bases and J dropped 5 bases, with 12 bases sitting between them. This CDR3 is CASSSDRPRANVLTF. CDR3 in DNA: TGTGCCAGCAGCTCAGACAGGCCCCGGGCCAACGTCCTGACTTTC.

In its sample, this clonotype was seen many times. V gene TRBV20-1 combines with J gene TRBJ2-7; 7 nucleotides match TRBD2. V lost 6 bases to trimming and J lost 4 bases; unmatched junction nucleotides: 9. This CDR3 has 13 amino acids. In germline, CDR1 is DFQATT, CDR2 SNEGSKA (reference sequence). The CDR3 is CSARRTGGYEQYF. CDR3 nucleotides: TGCAGTGCCAGAAGGACCGGGGGGTACGAGCAGTACTTC.

The chain is built from TRBV6-5 and TRBJ1-2; D remains unclear. Germline V CDR1 and CDR2: MNHEY, SVGAGI. Trimming removed 0 bases at V and 2 bases at J, with 10 bases between. The CDR3 consists of 15 residues. In nucleotides, the CDR3 is TGTGCCAGCAGTTACTCGAAACTGTCGAACTATGGCTACACCTTC. As protein: CASSYSKLSNYGYTF.